This is a list of T cell receptor beta chains from one sample in a study of control samples from healthy donors and cancer patients. Using immunoSEQ multiplex PCR, the repertoire was profiled, and TCRdb retains in-frame clones only, with some absent. The sample holds 150,000 to 200,000 clones; 91% are singletons and the top ten take around 2%. The sequenced sample consisted of blood. The origin of the receptors is a middle-aged woman in good health. Both conserved end residues are part of each CDR3. A D gene is named only where the DNA matches it firmly. Expanded clones get a size class; other rows say once, few or many, or leave the size out.

-	TRBV7-9	-	TRBJ1-2	CASSLDYGYTF	TGTGCCAGCAGCTTAGATTATGGCTACACCTTC
-	TRBV6-5	TRBD1	TRBJ1-1	CASTRQGPDTEAFF	TGTGCCAGCACAAGACAGGGCCCGGACACTGAAGCTTTCTTT
once	TRBV15	-	TRBJ1-2	CATSRDEVPSYGYTF	TGTGCCACCAGCAGAGATGAGGTTCCCTCCTATGGCTACACCTTC
-	TRBV12-5	-	TRBJ1-5	CASGLTLERPQHF	TGTGCTAGTGGTTTGACCCTTGAAAGGCCCCAGCATTTT
-	TRBV27	TRBD1	TRBJ1-5	CASSLRWDSNQPQHF	TGTGCCAGCAGTTTAAGGTGGGACAGTAATCAGCCCCAGCATTTT
-	TRBV6-6	-	TRBJ1-3	CASSQGHYSGNTIYF	TGTGCCAGCAGCCAAGGACACTACTCTGGAAACACCATATATTTT
-	TRBV10-2	-	TRBJ1-2	CASSESGVGYTF	TGCGCCAGCAGTGAGTCCGGAGTAGGCTACACCTTC
-	TRBV11-2	-	TRBJ1-1	CASSPNQRGSPHSF	TGTGCCAGCAGCCCCAATCAGAGGGGGAGCCCCCACTCTTTT
-	TRBV6-1	-	TRBJ1-3	CASSDTISGNTIYF	TGTGCCAGCAGTGACACGATCTCTGGAAACACCATATATTTT
-	TRBV12-3/TRBV12-4	TRBD2	TRBJ2-1	CASSLRLAAEQFF	TGTGCCAGCAGTTTACGGCTAGCGGCTGAGCAGTTCTTC
-	TRBV19	-	TRBJ1-2	CASSIHYGYTF	TGTGCCAGTAGTATCCACTATGGCTACACCTTC
-	TRBV2	-	TRBJ1-3	CASRTLLGGGTVGNTIYF	TGTGCCAGCAGGACGCTATTGGGAGGAGGGACGGTTGGAAACACCATATATTTT
-	TRBV6-2/TRBV6-3	-	TRBJ1-1	CASSYGAGLNTEAFF	TGTGCCAGCAGTTACGGTGCAGGGTTGAACACTGAAGCTTTCTTT
-	TRBV2	TRBD1	TRBJ1-2	CASSDQGALSGYTF	TGTGCCAGCAGTGATCAGGGGGCGTTAAGTGGCTACACCTTC
-	TRBV10-2	-	TRBJ1-6	CASSESDLGPGSPLHF	TGCGCCAGCAGTGAGTCAGATTTGGGCCCCGGGTCACCCCTCCACTTT
-	TRBV6-6	-	TRBJ2-7	CASSYSDLFPEQYF	TGTGCCAGCAGTTACTCGGACCTTTTTCCGGAGCAGTACTTC
-	TRBV19	-	TRBJ1-1	CASRPGATEAFF	TGTGCCAGTAGACCAGGGGCTACTGAAGCTTTCTTT
-	TRBV4-1	TRBD1	TRBJ1-2	CASFTGGNGYTF	TGCGCCAGCTTCACAGGGGGGAATGGCTACACCTTC
-	TRBV24-1	TRBD2	TRBJ2-1	CATSDPTGGARNEQFF	TGTGCCACCAGTGATCCCACCGGGGGGGCCCGGAATGAGCAGTTCTTC
-	TRBV18	TRBD1	TRBJ1-4	CASSPRTGKGEKLFF	TGTGCCAGCTCACCCCGGACAGGCAAAGGGGAAAAACTGTTTTTT
-	TRBV7-6	-	TRBJ1-3	CASSLGGARNTIYF	TGTGCCAGCAGCCTGGGGGGGGCTAGAAACACCATATATTTT
once	TRBV6-6	TRBD2	TRBJ2-3	CASSYPSGTTDTQYF	TGTGCCAGCAGTTATCCTAGCGGGACTACAGATACGCAGTATTTT
once	TRBV7-9	TRBD1	TRBJ1-5	CASSLGDRGDNQPQHF	TGTGCCAGCAGCTTAGGCGACAGGGGAGACAATCAGCCCCAGCATTTT
-	TRBV3-1/TRBV3-2	TRBD2	TRBJ2-1	CASSSTSGGADEQFF	TGTGCCAGCAGCTCTACTAGCGGGGGGGCGGATGAGCAGTTCTTC
-	TRBV5-8	-	TRBJ1-2	CASSYKRLF	TGTGCCAGCAGCTATAAAAGGCTTTTC
-	TRBV4-1	-	TRBJ2-3	CASSRPGTGKDTQYF	TGCGCCAGCAGTCGACCCGGGACGGGAAAGGATACGCAGTATTTT
-	TRBV7-8	-	TRBJ1-2	CASSLVAGGPYGYTF	TGTGCCAGCAGCTTAGTAGCTGGGGGACCCTATGGCTACACCTTC
few	TRBV6-5	TRBD1	TRBJ2-1	CASSRTGVYNEQFF	TGTGCCAGCAGTAGGACAGGAGTGTACAATGAGCAGTTCTTC
-	TRBV11-2	-	TRBJ1-3	CASSLVGVNTIYF	TGTGCCAGCAGCTTAGTCGGCGTAAACACCATATATTTT
-	TRBV25-1	TRBD1	TRBJ2-3	CASSGPGQGAQYF	TGTGCCAGCAGTGGACCGGGACAGGGTGCGCAGTATTTT
-	TRBV5-1	-	TRBJ2-7	CASSLEAGGWSEQYF	TGCGCCAGCAGCTTGGAGGCCGGGGGCTGGTCCGAGCAGTACTTC
-	TRBV19	-	TRBJ1-2	CASSSPSENYGYTF	TGTGCCAGTAGTTCCCCTTCAGAGAACTATGGCTACACCTTC
-	TRBV12-3/TRBV12-4	-	TRBJ2-5	CASSLKEGETQYF	TGTGCCAGCAGTTTAAAGGAGGGAGAGACCCAGTACTTC
-	TRBV7-8	-	TRBJ2-3	CASSFIGGADTDTQYF	TGTGCCAGCAGCTTTATTGGGGGGGCAGACACAGATACGCAGTATTTT
-	TRBV6-2/TRBV6-3	-	TRBJ1-4	CASSSSLPNEKLFF	TGTGCCAGCAGTTCCAGTCTTCCTAATGAAAAACTGTTTTTT
-	TRBV15	-	TRBJ2-7	CATSWGGPYEQYF	TGTGCCACCAGCTGGGGGGGCCCTTACGAGCAGTACTTC
-	TRBV12-3/TRBV12-4	-	TRBJ1-2	CASSFGRGYGYTF	TGTGCCAGCAGTTTCGGCAGGGGCTATGGCTACACCTTC
-	TRBV29-1	TRBD1	TRBJ1-2	CSVGTGGSHGYTF	TGCAGCGTTGGGACAGGGGGCTCGCATGGCTACACCTTC
few	TRBV25-1	-	TRBJ1-6	CASSEGRGRNSPLHF	TGTGCCAGCAGTGAAGGGCGCGGGAGAAATTCACCCCTCCACTTT
once	TRBV3-1/TRBV3-2	-	TRBJ2-2	CASSQVYTNTGELFF	TGTGCCAGCAGCCAAGTTTATACGAACACCGGGGAGCTGTTTTTT
-	TRBV9	-	TRBJ2-3	CASSVGSPGTDTQYF	TGTGCCAGCAGCGTAGGCTCCCCGGGCACAGATACGCAGTATTTT
-	TRBV6-5	-	TRBJ1-6	CASLGPLNSPLHF	TGTGCCAGCCTGGGTCCGCTGAATTCACCCCTCCACTTT
-	TRBV6-1	-	TRBJ2-5	CASSEQWGGETQYF	TGTGCCAGCAGTGAACAATGGGGAGGAGAGACCCAGTACTTC
-	TRBV6-1	-	TRBJ1-2	CASSEAPGFGYTF	TGTGCCAGCAGTGAAGCTCCTGGGTTTGGCTACACCTTC
-	TRBV3-1/TRBV3-2	-	TRBJ2-1	CASSQGASQFF	TGTGCCAGCAGCCAAGGAGCAAGTCAGTTCTTC
-	TRBV5-1	-	TRBJ2-1	CASSSAGANYNEQFF	TGCGCCAGCAGCTCAGCAGGGGCAAACTACAATGAGCAGTTCTTC
-	TRBV11-2	TRBD2	TRBJ2-1	CASQPWLAGSGYNEQFF	TGTGCCAGCCAACCTTGGCTAGCGGGGTCTGGATACAATGAGCAGTTCTTC
once	TRBV7-2	-	TRBJ2-1	CASGAQSSYNEQFF	TGTGCCAGCGGGGCTCAGAGCTCCTACAATGAGCAGTTCTTC
-	TRBV19	-	TRBJ1-5	CASSIGDFGNQPQHF	TGTGCCAGTAGTATAGGGGATTTTGGCAATCAGCCCCAGCATTTT
-	TRBV6-5	TRBD1	TRBJ1-1	CASSYSERTGTEAFF	TGTGCCAGCAGTTACTCGGAGCGGACAGGCACTGAAGCTTTCTTT
-	TRBV4-1	TRBD2	TRBJ2-5	CASSQGGTSGGQETQYF	TGCGCCAGCAGCCAAGGGGGGACTAGCGGGGGACAAGAGACCCAGTACTTC
-	TRBV12-3/TRBV12-4	-	TRBJ1-5	CASRALNQPQHF	TGTGCCAGCAGGGCCCTCAATCAGCCCCAGCATTTT
-	TRBV7-9	-	TRBJ1-1	CASSERTDTEAFF	TGTGCCAGCAGCGAGAGGACAGACACTGAAGCTTTCTTT
once	TRBV13	-	TRBJ1-3	CASSRKTGGNTIYF	TGTGCCAGCAGCCGAAAGACTGGTGGAAACACCATATATTTT
-	TRBV15	-	TRBJ1-4	CATSTDIGKLFF	TGTGCCACCAGCACCGATATAGGAAAACTGTTTTTT
-	TRBV9	-	TRBJ2-2	CASSTNPDGYTGELFF	TGTGCCAGCAGCACGAATCCGGACGGGTACACCGGGGAGCTGTTTTTT
-	TRBV3-1/TRBV3-2	-	TRBJ1-5	CASSLSRRDLGPQHF	TGTGCCAGCAGCCTCTCAAGACGGGACTTAGGACCCCAGCATTTT